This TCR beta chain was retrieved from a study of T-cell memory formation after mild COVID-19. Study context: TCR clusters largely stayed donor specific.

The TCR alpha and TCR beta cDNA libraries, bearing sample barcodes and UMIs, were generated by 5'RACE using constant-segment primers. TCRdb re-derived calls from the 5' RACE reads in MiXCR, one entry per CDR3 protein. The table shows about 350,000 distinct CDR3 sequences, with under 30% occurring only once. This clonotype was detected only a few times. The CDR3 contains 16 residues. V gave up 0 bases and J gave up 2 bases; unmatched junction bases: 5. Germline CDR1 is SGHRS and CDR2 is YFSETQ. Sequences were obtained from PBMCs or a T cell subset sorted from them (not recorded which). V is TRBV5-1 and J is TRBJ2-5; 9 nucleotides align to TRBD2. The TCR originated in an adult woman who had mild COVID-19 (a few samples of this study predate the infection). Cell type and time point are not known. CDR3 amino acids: CASSLVGSGGQETQYF. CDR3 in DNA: TGCGCCAGCAGCTTGGTTGGTAGCGGGGGACAAGAGACCCAGTACTTC.